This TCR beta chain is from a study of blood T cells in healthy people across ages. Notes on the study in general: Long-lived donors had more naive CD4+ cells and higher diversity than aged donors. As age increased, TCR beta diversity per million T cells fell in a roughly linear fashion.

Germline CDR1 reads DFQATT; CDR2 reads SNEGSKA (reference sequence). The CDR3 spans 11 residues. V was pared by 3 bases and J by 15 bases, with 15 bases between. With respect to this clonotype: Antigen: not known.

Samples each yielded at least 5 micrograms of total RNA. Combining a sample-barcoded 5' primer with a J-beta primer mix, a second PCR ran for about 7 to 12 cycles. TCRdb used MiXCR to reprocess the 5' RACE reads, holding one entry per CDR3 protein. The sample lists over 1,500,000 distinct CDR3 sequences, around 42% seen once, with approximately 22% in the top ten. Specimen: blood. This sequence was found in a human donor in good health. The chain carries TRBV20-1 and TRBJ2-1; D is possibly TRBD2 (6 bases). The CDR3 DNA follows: TGCAGTGCTAGTGGGCTAGCGTTCAGGTTCTTC. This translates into CSASGLAFRFF.